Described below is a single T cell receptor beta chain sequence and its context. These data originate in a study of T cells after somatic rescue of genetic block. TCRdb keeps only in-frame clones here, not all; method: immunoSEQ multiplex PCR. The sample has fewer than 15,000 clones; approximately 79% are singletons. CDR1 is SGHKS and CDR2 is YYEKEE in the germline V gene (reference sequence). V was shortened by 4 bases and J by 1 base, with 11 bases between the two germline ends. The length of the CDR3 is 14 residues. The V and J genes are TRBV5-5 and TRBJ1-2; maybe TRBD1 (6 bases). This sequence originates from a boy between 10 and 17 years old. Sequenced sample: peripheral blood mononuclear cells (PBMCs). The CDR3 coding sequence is TGTGCCAGCAGCAATTGGACAGTTAACTATGGCTACACCTTC. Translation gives CASSNWTVNYGYTF.